The 17 T cell receptor beta chains presented below share a single source sample, sequenced in a study of T cell responses to AZD1222 COVID-19 vaccine. Generated by immunoSEQ multiplex PCR, the TCRdb table keeps only in-frame clones and is missing some. Seen here are around 110,000 clones, around 90% observed once, and the top ten hold about 20%. The specimen comprised peripheral blood, sampled on day 0 of AZD1222 vaccination. These receptors were taken from an adult in good health.

This clone was picked up one time. This chain links TRBV3-1 (or the pseudogene TRBV3-2) with TRBJ1-1, with 10 bases matching TRBD1. This CDR3 contains 15 residues. Germline CDR1 and CDR2: LGHDT and YNNKEL (reference sequence). The J segment lost 7 bases and the V segment lost 3 bases, leaving 8 bases of the junction unmatched. CDR3 nucleotides: TGTGCCAGCAGCCAGGGGACAGGGGTTTTCGGTGAAGCTTTCTTT. Translated: CASSQGTGVFGEAFF.

The chain couples TRBV5-1 to TRBJ2-7, with D perhaps matching TRBD2 (6 bases). Trimming removed 4 bases at V and 3 bases at J, with 23 bases between. The CDR3 length is 17 residues. In germline, CDR1 is SGHRS, CDR2 YFSETQ. CDR3: CASSPTWGIGGDYEQYF. For the CDR3, the DNA is TGCGCCAGCAGCCCCACGTGGGGAATCGGCGGGGACTACGAGCAGTACTTC.

In this sample, this clone turned up once. The chain couples TRBV13 to TRBJ2-2, with 7 bases aligning to TRBD2. The CDR3 contains 15 residues. V trimming: 7 bases; J trimming: 1 base; junction bases outside the gene matches: 6. CDR1 PRHDT and CDR2 FYEKMQ come from the germline V gene (reference sequence). As DNA, the CDR3 is TGTGCCAGCACCCAAGGGAGGGTGAACACCGGGGAGCTGTTTTTT. Encoded protein: CASTQGRVNTGELFF.

The chain carries TRBV21-1 and TRBJ1-1; the DNA was not compared with TRBD1, the D call given in the table. TRBV21-1 is marked as a pseudogene. The CDR3 has 17 amino acids. The CDR3 reads CASSPGPWSGVNTEAFF. CDR3 DNA sequence: TGTGCCAGCAGCCCCGGCCCGTGGTCAGGGGTGAACACTGAAGCTTTCTTT.

V and J are TRBV7-2 and TRBJ2-2, with D hard to call. V was cut by 1 base and J by 6 bases, with 3 bases left in between. The CDR3 is made up of 12 amino acids. Looked up from germline, CDR1 is SGHTA and CDR2 is FQGNSA. Here the CDR3 DNA reads TGTGCCAGCAGCTTAGGTTCCGGGGAGCTGTTTTTT. Residues: CASSLGSGELFF.

CDR3 in DNA: TGTGCCTGGAGTGACGGGAACACAGTTAATGAAAAACTGTTTTTT. Translation gives CAWSDGNTVNEKLFF. The rearrangement joins TRBV30 to TRBJ1-4; D uncertain. Germline CDR1 GTSNPN, CDR2 SVGIG (reference sequence). The CDR3 loop spans 15 amino acids. V lost 1 base, J lost 4 bases, and 13 bases lay in between. Variable domain in full (rest from reference TRBV30 and TRBJ1-4): SQTIHQWPATLVQPVGSPLSLECTVEGTSNPNLYWYRQAAGRGLQLLFYSVGIGQISSEVPQNLSASRPQDRQFILSSKKLLLSDSGFYLCAWSDGNTVNEKLFFGSGTQLSVL.

The rearrangement links TRBV7-6 to TRBJ2-5; 10 positions match TRBD1. Germline V CDR1 and CDR2: SGHVS, FNYEAQ. V was clipped by 5 bases and J by 5 bases; unmatched bases: 11. The CDR3 has 16 residues. The CDR3 loop is CASSLSGQGTSETQYF. CDR3 DNA: TGTGCCAGCAGCCTATCGGGACAGGGGACCTCGGAGACCCAGTACTTC.

This chain joins TRBV19 and TRBJ1-1; D is possibly TRBD1 (5 bases). The V and J ends lost 3 bases and 5 bases respectively, with 19 bases between them. Germline V gene data show CDR1 as LNHDA and CDR2 as SQIVND (reference sequence). The CDR3 spans 16 residues. CDR3 region: CASSIRGRGFLTEAFF. The CDR3 DNA follows: TGTGCCAGTAGTATTAGGGGCCGTGGATTCCTAACTGAAGCTTTCTTT.

The gene calls are TRBV7-2 and TRBJ1-3; no clear D gene. Trimming took 1 base from V and 9 from J, leaving 7 bases between them. CDR1 and CDR2 (germline): SGHTA, FQGNSA. The CDR3 has 12 amino acids. CDR3 protein: CASSLEAGTIYF. The CDR3 DNA reads as TGTGCCAGCAGCTTAGAAGCGGGCACCATATATTTT. Complete variable domain (other parts from reference TRBV7-2 and TRBJ1-3): GAGVSQSPSNKVTEKGKDVELRCDPISGHTALYWYRQSLGQGLEFLIYFQGNSAPDKSGLPSDRFSAERTGGSVSTLTIQRTQQEDSAVYLCASSLEAGTIYFGEGSWLTVV.

The chain carries TRBV24-1 and TRBJ2-5; D is uncertain. Trimming shortened V by 2 bases and J by 2 bases, and 5 bases separated the two germline ends. This CDR3 has 13 residues. Germline values: CDR1 KGHDR, CDR2 SFDVKD. The CDR3 sequence is CATSDSVQETQYF. The CDR3 bases are TGTGCCACCAGTGATTCGGTACAAGAGACCCAGTACTTC.

V is TRBV9 and J is TRBJ2-7; 7 bases line up with TRBD1. The germline V gene has CDR1 SGDLS and CDR2 YYNGEE. This CDR3 spans 14 amino acids. V shed 3 bases and J 2 bases; nucleotides not matched to a gene: 5. Here the CDR3 reads CASSAADRAYEQYF. The CDR3 coding sequence is TGTGCCAGCAGCGCAGCTGACAGGGCCTACGAGCAGTACTTC.

This rearrangement joins TRBV9 to TRBJ2-7; D is unclear. The germline V gene has CDR1 SGDLS and CDR2 YYNGEE. The CDR3 contains 12 residues. V was pared by 0 bases and J by 5 bases, with 6 bases between. The chain's CDR3 is CASSVGQNEQYF. The CDR3 DNA reads as TGTGCCAGCAGCGTAGGGCAGAACGAGCAGTACTTC.

The chain joins TRBV9 to TRBJ1-5; D is unresolved. CDR3 size: 15 residues. Germline V gene sequence: CDR1 SGDLS, CDR2 YYNGEE. The ends were cut back, 0 bases at V and 5 bases at J, with 12 bases in the middle. The DNA of the CDR3 is TGTGCCAGCAGCGTAGAGAGTCTCAACGATCAGCCCCAGCATTTT. This gives the protein CASSVESLNDQPQHF.

V and J are TRBV12-5 and TRBJ2-2; TRBD1 matches at 7 bases. The CDR3 sequence is 17 residues long. The V gene's germline CDR1 is LGHNT and CDR2 FRNRAP. J lost 1 base, V lost 6 bases, and 11 bases had no gene match. The CDR3 sequence is CASGPTVRTGNTGELFF. CDR3 bases: TGTGCTAGTGGCCCCACCGTGAGGACAGGGAACACCGGGGAGCTGTTTTTT. Full variable domain (missing parts from reference TRBV12-5 and TRBJ2-2): DARVTQTPRHKVTEMGQEVTMRCQPILGHNTVFWYRQTMMQGLELLAYFRNRAPLDDSGMPKDRFSAEMPDATLATLKIQPSEPRDSAVYFCASGPTVRTGNTGELFFGEGSRLTVL.

The V and J genes are TRBV9 and TRBJ2-2; possible D gene TRBD1, 6 bases. The germline V and J ends were trimmed by 0 bases and 5 bases, with 11 bases remaining between them. The CDR3 runs to 15 residues. Germline lookup yields CDR1 SGDLS and CDR2 YYNGEE. The CDR3 DNA reads as TGTGCCAGCAGCGTAGCCAGGGGTCATACCGGGGAGCTGTTTTTT. It encodes CASSVARGHTGELFF.

This clone showed up just a few times. V and J are TRBV6-5 and TRBJ2-7; D ambiguous. Germline V CDR1 and CDR2: MNHEY, SVGAGI. V was trimmed by 5 bases and J by 7 bases, leaving 9 bases between them. This CDR3 is 11 amino acids long. CDR3 in DNA: TGTGCCAGCAGTCCTGGACGGGAGCAGTACTTC. Translation gives CASSPGREQYF.

This sequence joins TRBV15 and TRBJ2-7; 7 nucleotides align to TRBD1. The CDR3 has 14 amino acids. Germline CDR1 is LNHNV and CDR2 is YYDKDF (reference sequence). V was pared by 4 bases and J by 4 bases, with 7 bases of the junction left unmatched. The CDR3 spells CATSNPGTVYEQYF. CDR3 nucleotides: TGTGCCACCAGCAACCCCGGGACAGTTTACGAGCAGTACTTC. Full variable domain (remainder filled in from reference TRBV15 and TRBJ2-7): DAMVIQNPRYQVTQFGKPVTLSCSQTLNHNVMYWYQQKSSQAPKLLFHYYDKDFNNEADTPDNFQSRRPNTSFCFLDIRSPGLGDTAMYLCATSNPGTVYEQYFGPGTRLTVT.